The present TCR beta chain was sequenced within a study of CD8 T cells in Susac syndrome. It was with random hexamers that 0.5 to 1 ug RNA was reverse transcribed. Each CDR3 protein gets one entry after TCRdb re-called the immunoSEQ multiplex PCR reads with MiXCR. The sample shows some 190,000 distinct CDR3 sequences, under 95% of them seen only once. The CDR3 contains 14 residues. CDR1 MDHEN and CDR2 SYDVKM come from the germline V gene. Trimming removed 7 bases at V and 0 bases at J, with 10 bases between. Sequences were obtained from CD4+ T cells from PBMCs. The source of this sequence is a human donor in good health. V usage is TRBV28 and J usage is TRBJ1-5; no clear D. CDR3 DNA: TGTGCCAGCACCACCATAATTAGCAATCAGCCCCAGCATTTT. Amino acid sequence: CASTTIISNQPQHF.